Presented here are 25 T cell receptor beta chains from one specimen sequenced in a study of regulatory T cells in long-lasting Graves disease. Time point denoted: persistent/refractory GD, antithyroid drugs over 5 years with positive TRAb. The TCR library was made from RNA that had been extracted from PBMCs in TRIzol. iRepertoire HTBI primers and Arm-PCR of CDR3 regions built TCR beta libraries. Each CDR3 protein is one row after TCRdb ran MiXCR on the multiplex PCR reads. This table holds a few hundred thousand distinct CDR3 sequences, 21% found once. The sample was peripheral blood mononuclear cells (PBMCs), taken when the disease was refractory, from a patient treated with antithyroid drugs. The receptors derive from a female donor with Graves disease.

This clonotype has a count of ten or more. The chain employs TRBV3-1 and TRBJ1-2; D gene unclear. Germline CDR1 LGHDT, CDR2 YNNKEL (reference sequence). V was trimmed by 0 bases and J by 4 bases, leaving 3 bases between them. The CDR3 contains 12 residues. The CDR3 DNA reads TGTGCCAGCAGCCAAGAAGGCTATGGCTACACCTTC. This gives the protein CASSQEGYGYTF.

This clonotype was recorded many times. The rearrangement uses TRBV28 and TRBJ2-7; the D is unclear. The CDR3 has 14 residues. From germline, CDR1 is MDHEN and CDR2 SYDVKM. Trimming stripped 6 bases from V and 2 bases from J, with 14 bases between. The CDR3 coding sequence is TGTGCCAGCAGGAGTGGGCGCCGCACCTACGAGCAGTACTTC. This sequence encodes CASRSGRRTYEQYF.

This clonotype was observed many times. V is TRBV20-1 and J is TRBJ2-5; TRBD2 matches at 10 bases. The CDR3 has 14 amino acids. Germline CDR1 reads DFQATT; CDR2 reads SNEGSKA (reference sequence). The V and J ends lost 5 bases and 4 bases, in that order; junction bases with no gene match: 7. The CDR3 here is CSAVSGRGRETQYF. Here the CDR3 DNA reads TGCAGTGCTGTGAGCGGGAGGGGTAGAGAGACCCAGTACTTC.

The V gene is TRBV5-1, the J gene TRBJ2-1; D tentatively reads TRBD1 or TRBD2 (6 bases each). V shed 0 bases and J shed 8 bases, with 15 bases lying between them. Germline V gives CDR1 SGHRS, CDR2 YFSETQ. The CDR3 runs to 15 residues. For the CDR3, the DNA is TGCGCCAGCAGCTTGGGGGGGGCAGTTAAGGATGAGCAGTTCTTC. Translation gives CASSLGGAVKDEQFF.

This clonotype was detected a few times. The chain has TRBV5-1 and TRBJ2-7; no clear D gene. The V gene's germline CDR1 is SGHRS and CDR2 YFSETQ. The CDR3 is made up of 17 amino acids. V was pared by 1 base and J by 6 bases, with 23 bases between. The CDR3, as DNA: TGCGCCAGCAGCTTGTCTGGGTCTGGGCAGGCCGTCTCCGAGCAGTACTTC. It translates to CASSLSGSGQAVSEQYF.

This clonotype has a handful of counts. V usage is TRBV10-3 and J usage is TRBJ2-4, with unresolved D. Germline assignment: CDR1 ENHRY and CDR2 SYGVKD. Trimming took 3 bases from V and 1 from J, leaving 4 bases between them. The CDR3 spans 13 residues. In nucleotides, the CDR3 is TGTGCCATCAGTGAAGTGGCCAAAAACATTCAGTACTTC. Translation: CAISEVAKNIQYF.

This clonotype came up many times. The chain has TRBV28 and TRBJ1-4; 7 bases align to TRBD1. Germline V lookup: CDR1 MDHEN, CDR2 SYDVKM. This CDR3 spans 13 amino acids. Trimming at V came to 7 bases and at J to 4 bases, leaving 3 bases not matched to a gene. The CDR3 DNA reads TGTGCCAGCAACCGGGACAGTAATGAAAAACTGTTTTTT. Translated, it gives CASNRDSNEKLFF.

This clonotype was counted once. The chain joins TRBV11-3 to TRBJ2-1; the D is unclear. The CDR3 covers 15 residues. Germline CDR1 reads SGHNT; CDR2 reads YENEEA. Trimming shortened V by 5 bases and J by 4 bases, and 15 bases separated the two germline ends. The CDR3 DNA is TGTGCCAGCAGCCGCCGCCCAGGAGAATACAATGAGCAGTTCTTC. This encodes CASSRRPGEYNEQFF.

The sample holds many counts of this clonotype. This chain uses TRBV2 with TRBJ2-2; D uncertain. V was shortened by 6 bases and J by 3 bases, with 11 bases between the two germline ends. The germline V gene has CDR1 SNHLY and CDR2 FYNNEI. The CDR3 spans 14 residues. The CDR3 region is CASSELTDTGELFF. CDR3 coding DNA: TGTGCCAGCAGCGAATTGACGGACACCGGGGAGCTGTTTTTT.

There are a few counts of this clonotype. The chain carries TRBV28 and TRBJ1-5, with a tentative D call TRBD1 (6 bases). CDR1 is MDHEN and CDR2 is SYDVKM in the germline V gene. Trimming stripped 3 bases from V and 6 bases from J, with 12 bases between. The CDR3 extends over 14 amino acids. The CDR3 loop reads CASSLPGERQPQHF. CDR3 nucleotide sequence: TGTGCCAGCAGTTTGCCAGGGGAGCGTCAGCCCCAGCATTTT.

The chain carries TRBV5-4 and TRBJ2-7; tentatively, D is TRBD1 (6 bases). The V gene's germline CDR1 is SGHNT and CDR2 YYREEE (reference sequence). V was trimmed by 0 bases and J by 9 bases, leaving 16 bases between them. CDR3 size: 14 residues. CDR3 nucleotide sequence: TGTGCCAGCAGCTTGGGACAGGTACTATCGCGGCAGTACTTC. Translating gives CASSLGQVLSRQYF.

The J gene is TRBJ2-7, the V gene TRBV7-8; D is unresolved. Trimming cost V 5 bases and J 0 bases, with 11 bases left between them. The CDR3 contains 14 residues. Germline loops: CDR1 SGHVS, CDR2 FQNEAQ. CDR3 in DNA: TGTGCCAGCAGCAAGACCCTGGGCTCCTACGAGCAGTACTTC. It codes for CASSKTLGSYEQYF.

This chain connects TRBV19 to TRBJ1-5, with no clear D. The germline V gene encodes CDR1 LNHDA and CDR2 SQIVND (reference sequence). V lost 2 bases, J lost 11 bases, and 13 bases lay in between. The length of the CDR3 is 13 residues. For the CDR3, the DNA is TGTGCCAGTAGTATACGAGTAAATGTCGCCCAGCATTTT. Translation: CASSIRVNVAQHF.

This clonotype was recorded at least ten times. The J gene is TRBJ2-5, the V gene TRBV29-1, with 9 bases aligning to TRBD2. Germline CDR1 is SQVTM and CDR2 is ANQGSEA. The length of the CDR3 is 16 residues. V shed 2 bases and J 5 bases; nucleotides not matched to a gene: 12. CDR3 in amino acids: CSVELVAGAPGETQYF. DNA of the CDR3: TGCAGCGTTGAACTGGTAGCGGGAGCGCCAGGGGAGACCCAGTACTTC.

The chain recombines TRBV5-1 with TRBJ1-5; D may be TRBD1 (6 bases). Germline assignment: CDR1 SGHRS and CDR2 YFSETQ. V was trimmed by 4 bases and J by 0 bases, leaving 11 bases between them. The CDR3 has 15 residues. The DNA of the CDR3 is TGCGCCAGCAGCCCACAGGGATATAGCAATCAGCCCCAGCATTTT. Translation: CASSPQGYSNQPQHF.

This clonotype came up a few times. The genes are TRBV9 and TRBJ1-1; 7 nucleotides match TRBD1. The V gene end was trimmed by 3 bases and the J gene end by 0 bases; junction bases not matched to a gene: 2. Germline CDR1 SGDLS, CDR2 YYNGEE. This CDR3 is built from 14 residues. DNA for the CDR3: TGTGCCAGCAGCGGCAGGGGGGTGAACACTGAAGCTTTCTTT. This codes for CASSGRGVNTEAFF.

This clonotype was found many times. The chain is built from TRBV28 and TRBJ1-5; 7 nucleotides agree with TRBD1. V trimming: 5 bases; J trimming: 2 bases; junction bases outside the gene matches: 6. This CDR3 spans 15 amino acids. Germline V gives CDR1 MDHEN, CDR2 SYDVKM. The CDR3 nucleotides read TGTGCCAGCAGTCCAGGAGACAGGGGCAATCAGCCCCAGCATTTT. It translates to CASSPGDRGNQPQHF.

The CDR3 DNA follows: TGTGCCAGCAGCCTCCGACAGACCGGGGAGCTGTTTTTT. Its protein product is CASSLRQTGELFF. This chain joins TRBV6-2 or TRBV6-3 and TRBJ2-2, with D maybe TRBD1 (5 bases). The germline CDR1 and CDR2 sequences are MNHEY and SVGEGT. Between the trimmed V and J ends, which lost 6 bases and 5 bases, there was a span of 10 bases. The CDR3 is 13 amino acids.

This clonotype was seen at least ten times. This CDR3 reads CSGGGLGTEAFF. The CDR3, as DNA: TGCAGCGGCGGGGGACTCGGTACTGAAGCTTTCTTT. The chain combines TRBV29-1 with TRBJ1-1; D possibly corresponds to TRBD1 (5 bases). This CDR3 region has 12 residues. Trimming removed 7 bases from V and 5 bases from J, with 14 bases in between. CDR1 is SQVTM and CDR2 is ANQGSEA in the germline V gene.

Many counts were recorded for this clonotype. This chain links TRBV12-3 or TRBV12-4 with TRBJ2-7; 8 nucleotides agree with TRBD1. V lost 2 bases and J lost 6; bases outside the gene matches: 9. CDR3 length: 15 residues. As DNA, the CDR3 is TGTGCCAGCAGTTTATGGGGCGACAGGGGACGCGAGCAGTACTTC. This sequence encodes CASSLWGDRGREQYF.

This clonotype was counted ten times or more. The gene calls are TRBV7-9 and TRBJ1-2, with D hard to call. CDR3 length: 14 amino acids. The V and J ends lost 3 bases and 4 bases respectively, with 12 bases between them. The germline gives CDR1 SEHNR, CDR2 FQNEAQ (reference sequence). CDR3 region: CASSFGDKLYGYTF. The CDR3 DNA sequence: TGTGCCAGCAGCTTTGGTGACAAGCTCTATGGCTACACCTTC.

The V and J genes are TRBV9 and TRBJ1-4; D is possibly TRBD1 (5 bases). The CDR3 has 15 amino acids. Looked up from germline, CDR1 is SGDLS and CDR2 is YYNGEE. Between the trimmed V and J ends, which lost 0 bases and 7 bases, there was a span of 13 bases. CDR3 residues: CASSVAEGGGEKLFF. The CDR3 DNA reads TGTGCCAGCAGCGTAGCGGAGGGCGGGGGTGAAAAACTGTTTTTT.

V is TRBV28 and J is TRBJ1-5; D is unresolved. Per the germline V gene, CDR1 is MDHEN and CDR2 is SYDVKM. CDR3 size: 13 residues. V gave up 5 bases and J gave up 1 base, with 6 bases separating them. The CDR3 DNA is TGTGCCAGCAGTACAGAGAGCAATCAGCCCCAGCATTTT. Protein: CASSTESNQPQHF.

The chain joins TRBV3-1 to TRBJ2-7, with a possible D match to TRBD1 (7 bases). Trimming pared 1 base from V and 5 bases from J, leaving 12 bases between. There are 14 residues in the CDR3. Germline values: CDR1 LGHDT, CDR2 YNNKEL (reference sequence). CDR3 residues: CASSQAQGEDEQYF. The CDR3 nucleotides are TGTGCCAGCAGCCAAGCTCAGGGGGAGGACGAGCAGTACTTC.

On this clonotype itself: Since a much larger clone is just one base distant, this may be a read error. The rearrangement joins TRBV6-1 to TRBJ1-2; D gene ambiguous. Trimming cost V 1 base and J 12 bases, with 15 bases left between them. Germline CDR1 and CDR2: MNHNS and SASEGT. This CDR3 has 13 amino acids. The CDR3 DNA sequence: TGTGCCAGCAGTGAAGTGGATGGTACCGGCCACACCTTC. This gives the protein CASSEVDGTGHTF.